The clone carrying this T cell receptor (beta chain) was recorded a few times. Its specificity is not known. These data are taken from a study of blood T cells in healthy people across ages. Overall study findings and caveats: Both naive CD4+ cell counts and diversity were greater in long-lived donors than in aged donors.

The use of a sample-barcoded 5' primer and a J-beta primer mix characterized a second PCR of about 7 to 12 cycles. Each cDNA molecule was tagged by a template-switch adaptor that had 12 random nucleotides. A single record per CDR3 protein comes from TCRdb applying MiXCR to the 5' RACE reads. Of around 940,000 distinct CDR3 sequences in the sample, 51% were seen once. Each individual donor underwent a draw of roughly 10 milliliters of peripheral blood. Each sample yielded at least 6 million isolated PBMCs. The germline V gene has CDR1 SGHRS and CDR2 YFSETQ. This CDR3 is built from 15 residues. After removal of 0 bases from V and 6 bases from J, the junction contained 7 bases not matched to a gene.

The clonotype comes from an older woman in good health. The sample comprised blood. The chain couples TRBV5-1 to TRBJ2-7; 9 nucleotides line up with TRBD1. This CDR3 is CASSLDLGQGGEQYF. CDR3 DNA: TGCGCCAGCAGCTTGGATTTGGGACAGGGTGGCGAGCAGTACTTC.